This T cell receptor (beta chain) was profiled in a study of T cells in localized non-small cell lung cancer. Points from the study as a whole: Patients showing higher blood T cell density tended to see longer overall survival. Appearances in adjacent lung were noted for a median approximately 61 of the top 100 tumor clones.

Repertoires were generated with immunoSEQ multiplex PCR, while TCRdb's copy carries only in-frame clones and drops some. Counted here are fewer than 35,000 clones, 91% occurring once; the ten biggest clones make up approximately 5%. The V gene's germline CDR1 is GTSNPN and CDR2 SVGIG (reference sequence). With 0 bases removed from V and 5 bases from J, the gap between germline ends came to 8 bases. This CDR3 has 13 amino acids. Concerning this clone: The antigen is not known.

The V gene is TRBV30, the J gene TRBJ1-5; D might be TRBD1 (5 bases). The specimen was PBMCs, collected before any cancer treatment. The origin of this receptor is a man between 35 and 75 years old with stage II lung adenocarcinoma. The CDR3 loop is CAWSVQGDQPQHF. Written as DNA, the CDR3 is TGTGCCTGGAGTGTACAAGGGGATCAGCCCCAGCATTTT.